These T cell receptor beta chains were read from a single sample in a study of shared clonotypes between healthy human individuals. Profiled with immunoSEQ multiplex PCR; TCRdb holds only in-frame clones, not every one. Seen here are some 2,500,000 clones, approximately 90% observed once, and the top ten hold about 0.36%. The source material was naive CD4+ T cells from PBMCs. These receptors were obtained from a man in his late teens or twenties in good health. Some clones in this sample may be carry-over from other donors' samples. Each CDR3 is given with its conserved first and last residue.

15	TRBV5-5	TRBJ2-2	CASSLPGRNPGELFF
14	TRBV18	TRBJ1-1	CASSPGIYGTEAFF
14	TRBV11-1	TRBJ1-1	CASSLFVLGGEAFF
17	TRBV27	TRBJ2-7	CASSLTSGRILIYEQYF
15	TRBV5-4	TRBJ2-1	CASSGLAGGRGEQFF
15	TRBV5-1	TRBJ2-7	CASSLATGEAYEQYF
13	TRBV7-6	TRBJ1-1	CASSAQGGTEAFF
21	TRBV27	TRBJ2-3	CASSLPGKIGALNSSTDTQYF
18	TRBV27	TRBJ2-5	CASSSRSRPWGYQETQYF
15	TRBV28	TRBJ2-4	CASREETLAKNIQYF
13	TRBV6-1	TRBJ2-2	CASRPGAGGELFF
13	TRBV25-1	TRBJ2-7	CASSMREREEQYF
16	TRBV11-2	TRBJ1-3	CASSFQGARSGNTIYF
15	TRBV28	TRBJ2-1	CASSQTSGGIGEQFF
14	TRBV5-6	TRBJ2-5	CASSLSHLQETQYF
16	TRBV5-1	TRBJ2-2	CASSPDGLADTGELFF
16	TRBV5-4	TRBJ2-7	CASSASGTSGSYEQYF
15	TRBV4-2	TRBJ2-2	CASSQDSDYTGELFF
16	TRBV5-1	TRBJ1-4	CASSLGQGATNEKLFF
11	TRBV14	TRBJ2-1	CASSLHRVQFF
12	TRBV28	TRBJ2-5	CASSLRRETQYF
14	TRBV5-5	TRBJ2-7	CATGTGPSSYEQYF
18	TRBV4-1	TRBJ1-4	CASSGRGGQSATNEKLFF
16	TRBV10-3	TRBJ2-1	CAIKGGTSGRGYEQFF
15	TRBV9	TRBJ2-7	CASSVGATEAYEQYF